The clone carrying this T cell receptor beta chain was seen just once. Germline V gives CDR1 ENHRY, CDR2 SYGVKD. The CDR3 extends over 13 amino acids. Between the trimmed V and J ends, which lost 2 bases and 6 bases, there was a span of 11 bases. Data came from immunoSEQ multiplex PCR; TCRdb stores just in-frame clones and leaves some out. The sample consists of 150,000 to 200,000 clones, around nine tenths of them appearing once. The data were taken from a study of blood T cell repertoires in COVID-19. The source of this sequence is a human donor in a cohort sampled during active COVID-19. The chain is built from TRBV10-3 and TRBJ2-7; tentative D call: TRBD2 (6 bases). The sample was peripheral blood. The CDR3 region is CAISEAAGGEQYF. CDR3 nucleotides: TGTGCCATCAGTGAGGCAGCGGGTGGCGAGCAGTACTTC.